One sample yielded the 27 T cell receptor beta chains listed below, sequenced in a study of molecular identifiers for immune sequencing clone quantification. MiXCR was run by TCRdb on the PCR reads, yielding one entry per CDR3 protein. The sample has just over 40,000 distinct CDR3 sequences, approximately 24% seen once; the top ten hold around 0.89%. Sample: naive CD8+ T cells from blood, with Jurkat cell RNA spiked in. Indicated subset: FACS-sorted CD8+CD4-CCR7+CD45RA+ naive T cells. Every receptor here comes from a human donor in good health. Some libraries in this study had Jurkat cell RNA spiked in.

In this sample, this clonotype turned up many times. This chain uses TRBV6-6 with TRBJ2-1; D gene uncertain. Per the germline V gene, CDR1 is MNHNY and CDR2 is SVGAGI (reference sequence). Trimming removed 0 bases from V and 0 bases from J, with 15 bases in between. This CDR3 is built from 18 residues. The CDR3 loop reads CASSYSSLGAASYNEQFF. In nucleotides, the CDR3 is TGTGCCAGCAGTTACTCGTCCCTTGGCGCGGCCTCCTACAATGAGCAGTTCTTC.

This clonotype was observed once. Here the CDR3 DNA reads TGTGCCAGCAGTCCCTCGGACAGGGACAAAGCTAACTATGGCTACACCTTC. It yields the protein CASSPSDRDKANYGYTF. The chain couples TRBV12-3 or TRBV12-4 to TRBJ1-2; 8 bases agree with TRBD1. This CDR3 is built from 17 residues. The V segment lost 5 bases and the J segment 0 bases; nucleotides outside the gene matches: 11.

The chain combines TRBV4-1 with TRBJ1-1; D not certain. The V end was cut by 4 bases, the J end by 0 bases, with 18 bases between. Germline V gene data show CDR1 as MGHRA and CDR2 as YSYEKL. CDR3 size: 17 residues. The chain's CDR3 is CASSPSQRLAMNTEAFF. CDR3 DNA: TGCGCCAGCAGCCCTTCTCAGAGGTTAGCGATGAACACTGAAGCTTTCTTT.

Remarks on this clonotype: A read error is possible here, since a much larger clone lies one base away. The chain recombines TRBV19 with TRBJ2-3, with TRBD2 matching over 13 bases. The CDR3 spans 17 residues. Germline loops: CDR1 LNHDA, CDR2 SQIVND (reference sequence). The V and J ends lost 4 bases and 2 bases, in that order; junction bases with no gene match: 6. DNA of the CDR3: TGTGCCAGTAGTAAAGAAACTAGCGGGAGGGCCACAGATACGCAGTATTTT. As protein: CASSKETSGRATDTQYF. Supplemented by reference TRBV19 and TRBJ2-3, the full variable domain reads DGGITQSPKYLFRKEGQNVTLSCEQNLNHDAMYWYRQDPGQGLRLIYYSQIVNDFQKGDIAEGYSVSREKKESFPLTVTSAQKNPTAFYLCASSKETSGRATDTQYFGPGTRLTVL.

With regard to this clonotype: Just one base apart from a much larger clone, this may be a read error. V usage is TRBV7-3 and J usage is TRBJ2-3; the match to TRBD2 covers 14 bases. Germline V gene lookup returns CDR1 SGHTA and CDR2 FQGTGA. This CDR3 contains 16 residues. DNA for the CDR3: TGTGCCAGAAGCTTAGGGACTAGCGGGAGTGCAGATACGCAGTATTTT. Translation gives CARSLGTSGSADTQYF.

This clonotype was counted at least ten times. The gene calls are TRBV4-3 and TRBJ2-7; TRBD1 or TRBD2 may be the D gene (6 bases each). This CDR3 has 17 residues. Germline V CDR1 and CDR2: LGHNA, YSLEER. V gave up 0 bases and J gave up 1 base, with 16 bases separating them. The CDR3 coding sequence is TGCGCCAGCAGCCAAGATGCCGTCCGGGGGCTATCCTACGAGCAGTACTTC. Residues: CASSQDAVRGLSYEQYF.

This clonotype was observed many times. This sequence joins TRBV6-1 and TRBJ2-7, with 10 positions matching TRBD2. Germline-derived CDR1 and CDR2 are MNHNS and SASEGT. The CDR3 has 17 residues. J gave up 0 bases and V 2 bases, and 7 bases lay outside the gene matches. This CDR3 is CASSEILTSGNSYEQYF. In nucleotides, the CDR3 is TGTGCCAGCAGTGAAATACTCACTAGCGGGAACTCCTACGAGCAGTACTTC.

This clonotype was seen ten or more times. This rearrangement joins TRBV4-3 to TRBJ2-5; D uncertain. Trimming took 1 base from V and 2 from J, leaving 5 bases between them. CDR3 length: 13 amino acids. In germline, CDR1 is LGHNA, CDR2 YSLEER. This chain's CDR3 is CASSQGVQETQYF. Written as DNA, the CDR3 is TGCGCCAGCAGCCAAGGCGTTCAAGAGACCCAGTACTTC.

To note about this clonotype: Being one base from a much bigger clone, this may be a read error. This chain connects TRBV7-2 to TRBJ2-5, with a tentative D call TRBD1 (6 bases). This CDR3 is built from 14 residues. Germline CDR1 SGHTA, CDR2 FQGNSA. The CDR3 loop reads CASSSGQYHETQYF. The DNA for the CDR3 is TGTGCCAGCAGCTCGGGACAATACCATGAGACCCAGTACTTC.

This clonotype was picked up many times. This rearrangement joins TRBV14 to TRBJ2-1, with TRBD1 matching over 8 bases. Germline lookup yields CDR1 SGHDN and CDR2 FVKESK. This CDR3 has 13 amino acids. The V and J ends lost 4 bases and 6 bases, in that order; junction bases with no gene match: 2. The CDR3 here is CASSRTGGNEQFF. CDR3 DNA sequence: TGTGCCAGCAGCCGAACAGGGGGCAATGAGCAGTTCTTC.

This clonotype was seen repeatedly, ten times or more. The CDR3 DNA reads TGTGCCAGCTCACCACCGGCAGGGGGCTACGAGCAGTACTTC. Translation gives CASSPPAGGYEQYF. The V and J genes are TRBV18 and TRBJ2-7; TRBD1 matches 7 bases. The CDR3 contains 14 residues. The junction had 2 bases not matched to a gene; V was cut back by 0 bases and J by 3 bases. Germline CDR1 reads KGHSH; CDR2 reads LQKENI.

This clonotype has a handful of counts. This may arise from a read error, as a much more abundant clone is one base away. This chain joins TRBV6-2 or TRBV6-3 and TRBJ1-5, with D perhaps TRBD1 (5 bases). From germline, CDR1 is MNHEY and CDR2 SVGEGT. The CDR3 is 14 residues long. CDR3 residues: CASSSGAGPWPPHF. The CDR3 nucleotides are TGTGCCAGCAGTTCCGGGGCCGGTCCGTGGCCCCCGCATTTT.

This chain joins TRBV7-9 and TRBJ1-1; D unclear. Germline values: CDR1 SEHNR, CDR2 FQNEAQ (reference sequence). The V gene lost 1 base and the J gene lost 5 bases, with 8 bases spanning the gap. The CDR3 extends over 13 amino acids. CDR3 bases: TGTGCCAGCAGCTTAGGGGGTCGGACTGAAGCTTTCTTT. As protein: CASSLGGRTEAFF.

This clonotype was observed at least ten times. The chain joins TRBV4-3 to TRBJ1-1, with D unresolved. Germline-derived CDR1 and CDR2 are LGHNA and YSLEER. Trimming removed 0 bases at V and 1 base at J, with 9 bases between. The length of the CDR3 is 15 residues. CDR3 residues: CASSQDEGTNTEAFF. The CDR3, as DNA: TGCGCCAGCAGCCAAGATGAGGGCACGAACACTGAAGCTTTCTTT.

This clonotype showed up many times. The genes are TRBV4-3 and TRBJ2-7; no clear D. With 0 bases removed from V and 0 bases from J, the gap between germline ends came to 6 bases. CDR3 length: 14 amino acids. Germline CDR1 LGHNA, CDR2 YSLEER. The CDR3 DNA reads as TGCGCCAGCAGCCAAGATCCGACCTCCTACGAGCAGTACTTC. Translated, it gives CASSQDPTSYEQYF.

The chain carries TRBV13 and TRBJ2-1; perhaps D is TRBD1 or TRBD2 (5 bases each). V lost 0 bases, J lost 8 bases, and 14 bases lay in between. In germline, CDR1 is PRHDT, CDR2 FYEKMQ (reference sequence). The CDR3 loop spans 15 amino acids. The CDR3 reads CASSLGGRRGDEQFF. CDR3 coding DNA: TGTGCCAGCAGCTTAGGTGGCCGGAGAGGGGATGAGCAGTTCTTC.

This clonotype was seen once. V is TRBV29-1 and J is TRBJ2-3; D gene uncertain. The CDR3 length is 11 residues. Germline V lookup: CDR1 SQVTM, CDR2 ANQGSEA. V gave up 2 bases and J gave up 8 bases, with 8 bases separating them. CDR3 protein: CSVEMPGTQYF. DNA for the CDR3: TGCAGCGTTGAAATGCCCGGTACGCAGTATTTT.

This clonotype was counted many times. This rearrangement joins TRBV30 to TRBJ2-3, with D perhaps TRBD1 (6 bases). The germline V gene encodes CDR1 GTSNPN and CDR2 SVGIG (reference sequence). The CDR3 length is 15 residues. V shed 4 bases and J shed 0 bases, with 14 bases lying between them. The CDR3 DNA is TGTGCCTGGAATCCGTCGACAGGAAGCACAGATACGCAGTATTTT. Translating gives CAWNPSTGSTDTQYF.

This clonotype showed up just once. This may be a read error: a much more frequent sequence differs by one nucleotide. The chain has TRBV3-1 and TRBJ2-3, with D perhaps matching TRBD2 (5 bases). Germline CDR1 reads LGHDT; CDR2 reads YNNKEL (reference sequence). The germline V and J ends were trimmed by 8 bases and 1 base, with 13 bases remaining between them. The CDR3 spans 14 residues. The CDR3 region has the DNA TGTGCCAGCTCACTAGTGGACGGCACAGATACGCAGTATTTT. This gives the protein CASSLVDGTDTQYF.

The sample holds many counts of this clonotype. V usage is TRBV12-3 or TRBV12-4 and J usage is TRBJ2-3, with 8 bases fitting TRBD1. V was clipped by 6 bases and J by 2 bases; unmatched bases: 10. This CDR3 spans 16 amino acids. CDR3 DNA sequence: TGTGCCAGCAGACTAGGACAGGGCCATCACACAGATACGCAGTATTTT. Protein: CASRLGQGHHTDTQYF.

In regard to this clonotype: A much larger clone lies a single base off, so this may be a read error. V and J are TRBV20-1 and TRBJ2-7, with 12 bases identical to TRBD2. The length of the CDR3 is 15 residues. Germline CDR1 is DFQATT and CDR2 is SNEGSKA (reference sequence). The CDR3 region is CSARGGLAGSYGQYF. CDR3 sequence (DNA): TGCAGTGCTAGAGGAGGACTAGCGGGGAGCTACGGGCAGTACTTC.

This clonotype was counted many times. The gene calls are TRBV6-1 and TRBJ1-6; unclear D gene. Between the trimmed V and J ends, which lost 1 base and 6 bases, there was a span of 13 bases. The germline V gene encodes CDR1 MNHNS and CDR2 SASEGT. The CDR3 length is 16 residues. CDR3 DNA: TGTGCCAGCAGTGAAGTAGGTCCAACGGGTAATTCACCCCTCCACTTT. Its translation: CASSEVGPTGNSPLHF.

This clonotype was picked up a small number of times. J is TRBJ2-7 and V is TRBV27; 8 bases match TRBD2. The V gene's germline CDR1 is MNHEY and CDR2 SMNVEV (reference sequence). V was pared by 5 bases and J by 6 bases, with 15 bases of the junction left unmatched. The CDR3 consists of 16 residues. CDR3 coding DNA: TGTGCCAGCAGTCCCGACCCCGGGACTAGTTTCCGCGAGCAGTACTTC. It codes for CASSPDPGTSFREQYF.

This clonotype was recorded at least ten times. The chain joins TRBV4-1 to TRBJ1-5; 7 nucleotides align to TRBD1. Trimming removed 0 bases from V and 9 bases from J; junction bases left unmatched: 8. The CDR3 consists of 15 residues. From germline, CDR1 is MGHRA and CDR2 YSYEKL. CDR3 in DNA: TGCGCCAGCAGCCAAGAGGCAGGGGGAACTGGGCCCCAGCATTTT. It codes for CASSQEAGGTGPQHF.

Details on this clonotype: One base away lies a much larger clone, so this may be a sequencing read error. The V gene is TRBV19, the J gene TRBJ2-5; 7 bases line up with TRBD2. V lost 6 bases to trimming and J lost 5 bases; unmatched junction nucleotides: 9. CDR1 is LNHDA and CDR2 is SQIVND in the germline V gene (reference sequence). The CDR3 runs to 14 residues. CDR3 residues: CASRLRESYETQYF. CDR3 coding DNA: TGTGCCAGTAGACTGCGGGAGTCGTATGAGACCCAGTACTTC. Based on the CDR3 plus reference TRBV19 and TRBJ2-5, the full variable domain is DGGITQSPKYLFRKEGQNVTLSCEQNLNHDAMYWYRQDPGQGLRLIYYSQIVNDFQKGDIAEGYSVSREKKESFPLTVTSAQKNPTAFYLCASRLRESYETQYFGPGTRLLVL.

This clonotype was detected many times. The V and J genes are TRBV6-5 and TRBJ2-3; D not certain. Trimming took 0 bases from V and 1 from J, leaving 8 bases between them. The CDR3 runs 15 residues. CDR1 and CDR2 (germline): MNHEY, SVGAGI. The CDR3 region is CASSYSGSRTDTQYF. For the CDR3, the DNA is TGTGCCAGCAGTTACTCGGGCAGTCGCACAGATACGCAGTATTTT.

As concerns this clonotype: One end of the junction does not line up with germline, which may come from a read error. CDR3 coding DNA: TGTGCCAGCAGCCCTTCCGGGTCCCTGGGGTGCGGGGGGCTGTTTTTT. It specifies CASSPSGSLGCGGLFF. J is TRBJ2-2 and V is TRBV5-6, with 7 bases identical to TRBD2. The V gene's germline CDR1 is SGHDT and CDR2 YYEEEE. The CDR3 has 16 residues.